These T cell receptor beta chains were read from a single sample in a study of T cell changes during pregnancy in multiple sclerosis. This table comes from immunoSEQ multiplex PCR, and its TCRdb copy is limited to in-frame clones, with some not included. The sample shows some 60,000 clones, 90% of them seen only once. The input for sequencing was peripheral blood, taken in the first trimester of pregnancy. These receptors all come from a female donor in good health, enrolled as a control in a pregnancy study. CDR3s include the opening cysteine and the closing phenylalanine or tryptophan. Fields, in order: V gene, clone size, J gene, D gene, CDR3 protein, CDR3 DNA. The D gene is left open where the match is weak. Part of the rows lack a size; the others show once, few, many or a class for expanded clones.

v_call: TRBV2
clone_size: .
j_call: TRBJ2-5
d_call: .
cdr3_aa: CASSGVSQLETQYF
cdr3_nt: TGTGCCAGCAGTGGGGTTAGCCAGTTGGAGACCCAGTACTTC

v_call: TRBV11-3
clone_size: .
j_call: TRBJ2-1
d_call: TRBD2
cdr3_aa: CASSLSGKYYNEQFF
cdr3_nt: TGTGCCAGCAGCTTAAGCGGGAAATACTACAATGAGCAGTTCTTC

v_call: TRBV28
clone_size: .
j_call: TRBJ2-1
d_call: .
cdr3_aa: CASSLGGRIEQFF
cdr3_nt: TGTGCCAGCAGTTTAGGTGGGCGCATTGAGCAGTTCTTC

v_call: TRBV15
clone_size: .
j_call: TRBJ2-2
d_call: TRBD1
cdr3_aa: CATSPKRDRGLVVAGELFF
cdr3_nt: TGTGCCACCAGCCCCAAACGGGACAGGGGACTGGTAGTGGCCGGGGAGCTGTTTTTT

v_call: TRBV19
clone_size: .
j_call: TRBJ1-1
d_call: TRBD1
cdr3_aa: CASSMGTGAEAFF
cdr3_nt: TGTGCCAGTAGTATGGGGACAGGGGCTGAAGCTTTCTTT

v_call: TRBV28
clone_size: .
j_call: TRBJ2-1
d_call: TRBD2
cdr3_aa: CASRTSGSDEQFF
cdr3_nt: TGTGCCAGCCGGACTAGCGGGAGCGATGAGCAGTTCTTC

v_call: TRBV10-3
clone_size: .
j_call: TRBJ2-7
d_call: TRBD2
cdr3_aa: CAISESAVAGFDEQYF
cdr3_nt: TGTGCCATCAGTGAGTCGGCGGTAGCGGGATTCGACGAGCAGTACTTC

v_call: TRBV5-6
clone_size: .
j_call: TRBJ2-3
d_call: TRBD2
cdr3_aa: CASSLMTAGGIREDTQYF
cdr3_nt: TGTGCCAGCAGCTTGATGACGGCGGGGGGAATCAGGGAGGATACGCAGTATTTT

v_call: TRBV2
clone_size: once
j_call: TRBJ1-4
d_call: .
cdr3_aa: CASRERRTENEKLFF
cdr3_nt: TGTGCCAGCAGGGAGCGGAGGACAGAGAATGAAAAACTGTTTTTT

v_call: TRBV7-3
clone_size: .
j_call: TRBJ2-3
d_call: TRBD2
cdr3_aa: CASSLKSSGHTDTQYF
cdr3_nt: TGTGCCAGCAGCTTAAAGAGTAGCGGGCACACAGATACGCAGTATTTT

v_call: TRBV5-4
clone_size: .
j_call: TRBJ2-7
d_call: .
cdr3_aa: CASSLGGASPYEQYF
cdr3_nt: TGTGCCAGCAGCTTAGGAGGCGCCAGCCCCTACGAGCAGTACTTC

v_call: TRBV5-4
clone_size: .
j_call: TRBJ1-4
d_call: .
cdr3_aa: CANSFGGNEKLFF
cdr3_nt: TGTGCCAACAGCTTCGGGGGGAATGAAAAACTGTTTTTT

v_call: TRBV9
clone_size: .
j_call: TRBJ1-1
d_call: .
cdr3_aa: CASSVDHRENTEAFF
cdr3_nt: TGTGCCAGCAGCGTAGATCACCGAGAGAACACTGAAGCTTTCTTT

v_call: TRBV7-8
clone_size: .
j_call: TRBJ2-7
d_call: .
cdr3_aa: CASSADRTGGQYF
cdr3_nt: TGTGCCAGCAGCGCCGACAGGACGGGAGGGCAGTACTTC

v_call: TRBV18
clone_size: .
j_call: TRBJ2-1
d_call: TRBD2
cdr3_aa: CASSVTSGRFKEQFF
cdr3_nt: TGTGCCAGCTCTGTGACTAGCGGGAGGTTTAAGGAGCAGTTCTTC

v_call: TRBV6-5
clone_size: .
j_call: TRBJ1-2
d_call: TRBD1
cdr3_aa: CASSYDRDSQNYGYTF
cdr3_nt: TGTGCCAGCAGCTACGACCGGGACAGTCAAAACTATGGCTACACCTTC

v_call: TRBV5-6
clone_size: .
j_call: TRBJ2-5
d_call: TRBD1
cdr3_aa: CASSYLDRGETQYF
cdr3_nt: TGTGCCAGCAGCTATTTGGACAGGGGGGAGACCCAGTACTTC

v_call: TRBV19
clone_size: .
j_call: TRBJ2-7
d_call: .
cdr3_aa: CASGTLMSYEQYF
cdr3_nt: TGTGCCAGCGGGACACTCATGTCCTACGAGCAGTACTTC

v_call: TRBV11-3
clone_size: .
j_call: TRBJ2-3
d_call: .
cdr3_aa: CASSFHTDTQYF
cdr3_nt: TGTGCCAGCAGCTTCCACACAGATACGCAGTATTTT

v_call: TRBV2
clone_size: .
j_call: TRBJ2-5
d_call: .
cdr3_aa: CASSEVSGGMETQYF
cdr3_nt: TGTGCCAGCAGTGAAGTCTCAGGGGGGATGGAGACCCAGTACTTC

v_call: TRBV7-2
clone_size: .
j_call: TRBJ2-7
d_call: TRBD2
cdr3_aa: CASSLRLAGATYEQYF
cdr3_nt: TGTGCCAGCAGCCTGAGACTAGCGGGGGCTACCTACGAGCAGTACTTC

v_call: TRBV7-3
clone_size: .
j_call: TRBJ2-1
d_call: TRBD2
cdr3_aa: CASSSGLAGGNEQFF
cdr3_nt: TGTGCCAGCAGCTCGGGACTAGCGGGGGGGAATGAGCAGTTCTTC

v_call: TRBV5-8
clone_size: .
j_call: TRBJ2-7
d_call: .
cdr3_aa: CASSFLLRLGSGEYEQYF
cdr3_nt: TGTGCCAGCAGTTTCCTGTTGAGGTTGGGGTCAGGGGAGTACGAGCAGTACTTC

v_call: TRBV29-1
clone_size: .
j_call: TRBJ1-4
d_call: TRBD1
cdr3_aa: CSARRGQQGVNEKLFF
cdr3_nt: TGCAGCGCCCGAAGGGGTCAACAGGGGGTGAATGAAAAACTGTTTTTT

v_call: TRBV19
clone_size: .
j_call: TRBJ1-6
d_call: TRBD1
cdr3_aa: CASTLRGHNSPLHF
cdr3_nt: TGTGCCAGTACCTTAAGGGGGCATAATTCACCCCTCCACTTT

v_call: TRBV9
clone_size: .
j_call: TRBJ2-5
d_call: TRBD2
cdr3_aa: CASSKTGGGETQYF
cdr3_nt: TGTGCCAGCAGCAAAACGGGGGGAGGAGAGACCCAGTACTTC

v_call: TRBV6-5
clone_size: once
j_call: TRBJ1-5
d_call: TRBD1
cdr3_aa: CASSTGGNQPQHF
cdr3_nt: TGTGCCAGCAGCACAGGGGGCAATCAGCCCCAGCATTTT

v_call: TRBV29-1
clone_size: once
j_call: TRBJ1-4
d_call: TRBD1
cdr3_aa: CSPRGEHEKLFF
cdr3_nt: TGCAGTCCCAGGGGGGAGCACGAAAAACTGTTTTTT

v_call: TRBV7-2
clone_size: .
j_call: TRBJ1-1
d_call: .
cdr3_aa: CASSKAPTREYEAFF
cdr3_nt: TGTGCCAGCAGTAAGGCCCCAACTAGGGAATACGAAGCTTTCTTT

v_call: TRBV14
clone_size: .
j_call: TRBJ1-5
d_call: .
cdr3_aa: CASSPPNGRVRRILDQPQHF
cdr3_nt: TGTGCCAGCAGCCCTCCTAATGGGAGGGTCAGGAGGATTTTGGATCAGCCCCAGCATTTT

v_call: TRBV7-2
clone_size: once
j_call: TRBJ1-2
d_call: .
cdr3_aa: CASSAGQVGYTF
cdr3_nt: TGTGCCAGCAGTGCAGGGCAGGTCGGCTACACCTTC

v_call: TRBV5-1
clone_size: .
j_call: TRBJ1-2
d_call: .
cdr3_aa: CASSLAGGADGYTF
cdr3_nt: TGCGCCAGCAGCTTGGCCGGGGGGGCAGATGGCTACACCTTC

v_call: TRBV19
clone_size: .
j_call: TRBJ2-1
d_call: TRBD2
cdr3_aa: CASSKGGRYNEQFF
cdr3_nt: TGTGCCAGTAGTAAGGGCGGGAGGTACAATGAGCAGTTCTTC

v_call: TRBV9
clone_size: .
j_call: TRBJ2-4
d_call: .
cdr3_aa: CASSVNEGNIQYF
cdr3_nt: TGTGCCAGCAGCGTTAATGAGGGAAACATTCAGTACTTC

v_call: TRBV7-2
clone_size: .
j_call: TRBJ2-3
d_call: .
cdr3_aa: CASSFGPGGWTDTQYF
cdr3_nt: TGTGCCAGCAGCTTTGGCCCCGGCGGGTGGACAGATACGCAGTATTTT

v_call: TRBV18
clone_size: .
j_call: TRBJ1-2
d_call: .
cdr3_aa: CASSIAGGAGYTF
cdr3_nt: TGTGCCAGCTCCATAGCGGGAGGCGCTGGCTACACCTTC

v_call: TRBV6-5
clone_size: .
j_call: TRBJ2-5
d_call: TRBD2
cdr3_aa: CASSSLAGQETQYF
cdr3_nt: TGTGCCAGCAGCAGTCTAGCGGGTCAAGAGACCCAGTACTTC

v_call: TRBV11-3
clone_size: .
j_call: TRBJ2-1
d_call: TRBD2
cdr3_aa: CASSLAASGSGEQFF
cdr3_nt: TGTGCCAGCAGCTTAGCTGCTAGCGGGAGTGGGGAGCAGTTCTTC

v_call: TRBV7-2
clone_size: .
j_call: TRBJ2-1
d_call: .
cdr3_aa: CASSVTGNHEQFF
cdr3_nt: TGTGCCAGCAGCGTCACAGGAAACCATGAGCAGTTCTTC

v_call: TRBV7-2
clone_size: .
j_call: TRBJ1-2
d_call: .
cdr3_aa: CASSLAPEGYGYTF
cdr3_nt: TGTGCCAGCAGCTTAGCGCCGGAGGGGTATGGCTACACCTTC

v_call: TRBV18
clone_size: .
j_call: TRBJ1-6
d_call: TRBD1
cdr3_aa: CASSPLDRDSPLHF
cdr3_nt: TGTGCCAGCTCACCCCTGGACAGGGACTCACCCCTCCACTTT

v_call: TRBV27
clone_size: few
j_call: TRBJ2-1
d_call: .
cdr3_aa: CASSLDRIVDEQFF
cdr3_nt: TGTGCCAGCAGTTTAGACAGGATTGTGGATGAGCAGTTCTTC

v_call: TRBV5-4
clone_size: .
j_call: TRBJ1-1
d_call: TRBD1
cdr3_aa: CASSPPAGQGGRAEAFF
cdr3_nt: TGTGCCAGCAGCCCACCGGCAGGACAGGGAGGAAGGGCTGAAGCTTTCTTT

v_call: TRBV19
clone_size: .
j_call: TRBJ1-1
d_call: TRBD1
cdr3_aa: CASSARTGGLTEAFF
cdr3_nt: TGTGCCAGTAGTGCCCGGACAGGGGGCCTTACTGAAGCTTTCTTT

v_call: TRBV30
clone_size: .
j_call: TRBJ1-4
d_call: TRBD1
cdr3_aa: CAWTNSGQANEKLFF
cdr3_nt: TGTGCCTGGACCAATTCGGGACAGGCTAATGAAAAACTGTTTTTT

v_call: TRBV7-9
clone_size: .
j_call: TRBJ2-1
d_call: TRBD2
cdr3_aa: CASSLGGTRSGEQFF
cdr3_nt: TGTGCCAGCAGCTTAGGGGGGACTAGGTCTGGTGAGCAGTTCTTC

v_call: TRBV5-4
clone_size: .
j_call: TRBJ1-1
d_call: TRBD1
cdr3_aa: CASSLAGGGPTEAFF
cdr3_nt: TGTGCCAGCAGCTTGGCAGGGGGCGGTCCCACTGAAGCTTTCTTT

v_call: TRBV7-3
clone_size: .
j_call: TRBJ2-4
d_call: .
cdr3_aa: CASSLTGEGKAKNIQYF
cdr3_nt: TGTGCCAGCAGCTTAACAGGGGAAGGGAAAGCCAAAAACATTCAGTACTTC

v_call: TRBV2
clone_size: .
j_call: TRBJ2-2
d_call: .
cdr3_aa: CASSESRGEAGELFF
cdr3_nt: TGTGCCAGCAGTGAGTCCAGGGGTGAAGCCGGGGAGCTGTTTTTT

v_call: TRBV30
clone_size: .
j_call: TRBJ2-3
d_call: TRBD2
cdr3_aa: CAWGKAGGRADTQYF
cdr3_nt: TGTGCCTGGGGAAAAGCGGGGGGGCGCGCAGATACGCAGTATTTT

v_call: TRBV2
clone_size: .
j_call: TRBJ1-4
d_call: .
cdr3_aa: CASNQGGDEKLFF
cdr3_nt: TGTGCCAGCAACCAAGGAGGGGATGAAAAACTGTTTTTT

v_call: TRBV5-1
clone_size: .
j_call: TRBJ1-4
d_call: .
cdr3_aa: CASSLAGTGGNEKLFF
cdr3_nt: TGCGCCAGCAGCTTGGCCGGTACGGGGGGTAATGAAAAACTGTTTTTT

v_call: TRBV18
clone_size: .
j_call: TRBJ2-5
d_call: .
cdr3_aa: CASSPGAGETQYF
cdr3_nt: TGTGCCAGCTCACCAGGGGCCGGAGAGACCCAGTACTTC

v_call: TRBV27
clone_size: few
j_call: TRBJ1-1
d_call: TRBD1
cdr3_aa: CASTPQGGTEAFF
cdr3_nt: TGTGCCAGCACCCCGCAGGGGGGCACTGAAGCTTTCTTT

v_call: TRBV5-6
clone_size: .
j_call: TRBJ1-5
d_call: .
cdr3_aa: CASSFSGQPQHF
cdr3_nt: TGTGCCAGCAGCTTTTCCGGTCAGCCCCAGCATTTT

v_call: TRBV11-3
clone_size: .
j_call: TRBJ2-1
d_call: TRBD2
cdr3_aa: CASSLGLAGVRNEQFF
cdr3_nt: TGTGCCAGCAGCTTGGGACTAGCGGGAGTAAGGAATGAGCAGTTCTTC

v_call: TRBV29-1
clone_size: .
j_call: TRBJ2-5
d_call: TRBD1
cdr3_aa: CSGDRGFGQETQYF
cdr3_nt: TGCAGCGGTGACAGGGGGTTCGGGCAAGAGACCCAGTACTTC

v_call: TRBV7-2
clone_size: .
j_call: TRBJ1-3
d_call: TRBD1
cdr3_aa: CASSSGQVIRNTIYF
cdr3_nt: TGTGCCAGCAGCTCGGGACAGGTCATTAGAAACACCATATATTTT

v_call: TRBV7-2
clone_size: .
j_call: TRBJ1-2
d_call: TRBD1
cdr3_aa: CASSSLSGTGVYGYTF
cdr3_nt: TGTGCCAGCAGCTCGCTTTCCGGGACAGGTGTCTATGGCTACACCTTC

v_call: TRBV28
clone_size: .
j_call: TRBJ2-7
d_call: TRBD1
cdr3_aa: CASSLSPSGTAYYEQYF
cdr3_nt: TGTGCCAGCAGTTTATCCCCGTCCGGGACAGCGTACTACGAGCAGTACTTC